These 6 T cell receptor beta chains were all obtained from the same sample, sequenced in a study of somatic mutations in cytotoxic T cells in rheumatoid arthritis. Assay: immunoSEQ multiplex PCR; the TCRdb copy retains only in-frame clones and omits some. The sample has some 10,000 clones, around three quarters seen once. The source material was CD8+ T cells sorted from blood. These receptors all stem from a man aged 60-69 years in good health.

The chain uses TRBV30 and TRBJ2-7, with D possibly being TRBD1 (7 bases). V gave up 8 bases and J gave up 7 bases, with 15 bases separating them. The CDR3 is made up of 11 amino acids. Germline V gene sequence: CDR1 GTSNPN, CDR2 SVGIG (reference sequence). The DNA for the CDR3 is TGTGCCGGAGGGGGCTTGCGGGAGCAGTACTTC. This codes for CAGGGLREQYF.

The chain has TRBV4-2 and TRBJ2-5; perhaps D is TRBD1 or TRBD2 (5 bases each). Germline values: CDR1 LGHNA, CDR2 YNFKEQ. The CDR3 sequence is 16 residues long. The V and J ends lost 1 base and 5 bases respectively, with 17 bases between them. CDR3 amino acids: CASSQAETARGETQYF. In nucleotides, the CDR3 is TGTGCCAGCAGCCAAGCCGAGACAGCTCGCGGGGAGACCCAGTACTTC.

The chain recombines TRBV19 with TRBJ2-3; TRBD2 aligns across 9 bases. The V segment lost 1 base and the J segment 6 bases; nucleotides outside the gene matches: 5. Germline values: CDR1 LNHDA, CDR2 SQIVND (reference sequence). CDR3 length equals 15 residues. The CDR3 here is CASSIANSGSDTQYF. The CDR3 DNA sequence: TGTGCCAGTAGTATAGCCAATAGCGGGAGCGATACGCAGTATTTT.

The V and J genes are TRBV28 and TRBJ2-7; D is perhaps TRBD1 (5 bases). The germline gives CDR1 MDHEN, CDR2 SYDVKM. The CDR3 is made up of 15 amino acids. The ends were cut back, 5 bases at V and 1 base at J, with 15 bases in the middle. The CDR3 nucleotides read TGTGCCAGCAGTGCGTCGACGCAGGGTTCCTACGAGCAGTACTTC. Its translation: CASSASTQGSYEQYF.

The chain links TRBV27 to TRBJ2-2, with D possibly TRBD2 on 5 matching bases. The CDR3 totals 14 residues. V lost 0 bases, J lost 4 bases, and 6 bases lay in between. Germline V lookup: CDR1 MNHEY, CDR2 SMNVEV (reference sequence). The CDR3 bases are TGTGCCAGCAGTTTATCTAGCGCCACCGGGGAGCTGTTTTTT. Its protein product is CASSLSSATGELFF.

This chain links TRBV7-8 with TRBJ2-7; tentatively, D is TRBD2 (6 bases). The germline V and J ends were trimmed by 0 bases and 2 bases, with 14 bases remaining between them. CDR1 is SGHVS, CDR2 FQNEAQ, per germline. The CDR3 contains 16 residues. CDR3 protein: CASSLALGGFAYEQYF. The DNA for the CDR3 is TGTGCCAGCAGCTTAGCGCTCGGAGGGTTTGCCTACGAGCAGTACTTC.